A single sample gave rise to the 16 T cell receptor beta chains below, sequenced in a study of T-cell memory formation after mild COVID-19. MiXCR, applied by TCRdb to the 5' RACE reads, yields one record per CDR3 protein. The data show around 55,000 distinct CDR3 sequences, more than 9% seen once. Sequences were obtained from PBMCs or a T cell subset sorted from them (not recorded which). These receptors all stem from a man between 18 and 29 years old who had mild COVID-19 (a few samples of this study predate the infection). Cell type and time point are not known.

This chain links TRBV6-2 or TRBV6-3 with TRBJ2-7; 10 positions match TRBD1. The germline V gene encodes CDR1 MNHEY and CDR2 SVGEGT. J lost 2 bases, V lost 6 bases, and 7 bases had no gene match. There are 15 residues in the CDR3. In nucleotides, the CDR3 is TGTGCCAGCAGCGCTAGACAGGGGGCAACCTACGAGCAGTACGTC. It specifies CASSARQGATYEQYV.

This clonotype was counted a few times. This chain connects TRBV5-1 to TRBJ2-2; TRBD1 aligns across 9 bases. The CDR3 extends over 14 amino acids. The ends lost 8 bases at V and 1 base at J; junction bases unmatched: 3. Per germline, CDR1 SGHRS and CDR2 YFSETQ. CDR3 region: CASSGQGNTGELFF. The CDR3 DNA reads TGCGCCAGTTCGGGACAGGGGAACACCGGGGAGCTGTTTTTT.

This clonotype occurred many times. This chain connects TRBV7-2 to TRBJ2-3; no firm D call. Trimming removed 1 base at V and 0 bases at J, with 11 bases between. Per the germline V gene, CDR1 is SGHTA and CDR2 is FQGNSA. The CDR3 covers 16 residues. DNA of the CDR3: TGTGCCAGCAGCTTAGTTTGGGCAGCTAGCACAGATACGCAGTATTTT. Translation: CASSLVWAASTDTQYF.

CDR3 coding DNA: TGCAGTGCTAGGGTGGGAGATACGCAGTATTTT. Residues: CSARVGDTQYF. The chain carries TRBV20-1 and TRBJ2-3, with D hard to call. CDR3 length equals 11 residues. Trimming cost V 3 bases and J 5 bases, with 6 bases left between them. Germline CDR1 and CDR2: DFQATT and SNEGSKA (reference sequence).

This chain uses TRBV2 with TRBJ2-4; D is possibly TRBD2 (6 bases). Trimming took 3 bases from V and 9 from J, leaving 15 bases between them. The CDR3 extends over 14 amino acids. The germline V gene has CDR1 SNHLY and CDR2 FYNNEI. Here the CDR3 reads CASSEAREGGIQYF. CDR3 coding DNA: TGTGCCAGCAGTGAGGCGAGAGAGGGAGGCATTCAGTACTTC.

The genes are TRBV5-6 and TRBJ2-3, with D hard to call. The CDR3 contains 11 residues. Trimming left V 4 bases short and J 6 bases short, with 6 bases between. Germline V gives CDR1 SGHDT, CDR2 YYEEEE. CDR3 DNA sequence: TGTGCCAGCAGCACTGAGGATACGCAGTATTTT. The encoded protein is CASSTEDTQYF. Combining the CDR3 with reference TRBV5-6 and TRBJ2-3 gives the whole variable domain DAGVTQSPTHLIKTRGQQVTLRCSPKSGHDTVSWYQQALGQGPQFIFQYYEEEERQRGNFPDRFSGHQFPNYSSELNVNALLLGDSALYLCASSTEDTQYFGPGTRLTVL.

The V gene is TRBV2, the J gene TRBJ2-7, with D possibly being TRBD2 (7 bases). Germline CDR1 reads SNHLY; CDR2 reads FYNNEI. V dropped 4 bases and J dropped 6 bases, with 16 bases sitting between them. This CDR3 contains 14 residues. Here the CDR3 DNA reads TGTGCCAGCAGTGGGGGGGGGCCACGTACCGAGCAGTACGTC. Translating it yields CASSGGGPRTEQYV.

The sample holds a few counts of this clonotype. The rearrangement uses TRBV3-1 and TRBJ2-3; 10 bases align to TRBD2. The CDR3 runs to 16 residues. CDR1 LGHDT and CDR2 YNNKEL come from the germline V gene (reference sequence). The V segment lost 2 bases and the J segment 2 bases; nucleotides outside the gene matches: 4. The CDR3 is CASSQRTSGTTDTQYF. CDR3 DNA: TGTGCCAGCAGCCAAAGGACTAGCGGAACCACAGATACGCAGTATTTT.

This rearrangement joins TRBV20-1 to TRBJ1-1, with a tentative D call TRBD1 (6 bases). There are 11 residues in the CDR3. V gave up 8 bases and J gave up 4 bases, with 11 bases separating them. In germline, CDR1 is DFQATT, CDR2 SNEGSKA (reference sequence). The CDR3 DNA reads TGCAGTACAGGGCAAGGCACTGAAGCTTTCTTT. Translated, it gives CSTGQGTEAFF.

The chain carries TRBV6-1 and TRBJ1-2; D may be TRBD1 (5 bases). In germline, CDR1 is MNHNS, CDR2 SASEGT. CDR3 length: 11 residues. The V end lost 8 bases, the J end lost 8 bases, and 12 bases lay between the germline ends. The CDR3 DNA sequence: TGTGCCAGCGGAGGGGAAGGCGGCTACACCTTC. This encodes CASGGEGGYTF.

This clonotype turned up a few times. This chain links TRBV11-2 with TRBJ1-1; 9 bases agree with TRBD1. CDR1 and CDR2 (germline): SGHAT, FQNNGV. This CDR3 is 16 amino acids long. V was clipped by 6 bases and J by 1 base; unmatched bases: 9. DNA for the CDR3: TGTGCCAGCAGGTCGGGGACAGGGAGGACGAACACTGAAGCTTTCTTT. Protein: CASRSGTGRTNTEAFF. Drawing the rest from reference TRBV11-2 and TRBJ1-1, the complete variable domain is EAGVAQSPRYKIIEKRQSVAFWCNPISGHATLYWYQQILGQGPKLLIQFQNNGVVDDSQLPKDRFSAERLKGVDSTLKIQPAKLEDSAVYLCASRSGTGRTNTEAFFGQGTRLTVV.

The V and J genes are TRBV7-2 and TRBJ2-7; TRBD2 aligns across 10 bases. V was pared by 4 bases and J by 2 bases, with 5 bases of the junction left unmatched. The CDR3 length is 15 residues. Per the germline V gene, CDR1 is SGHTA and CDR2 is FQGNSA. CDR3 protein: CASSYNSGGPYEQYF. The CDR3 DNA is TGTGCCAGCAGCTATAATAGCGGGGGGCCCTACGAGCAGTACTTC.

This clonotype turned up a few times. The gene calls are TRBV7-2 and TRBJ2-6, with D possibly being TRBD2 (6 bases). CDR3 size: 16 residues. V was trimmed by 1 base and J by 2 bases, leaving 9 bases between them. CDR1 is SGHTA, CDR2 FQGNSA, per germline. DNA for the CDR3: TGTGCCAGCAGCTTAGGTGGAGGGACTGGGGCCAACGTCCTGACTTTC. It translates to CASSLGGGTGANVLTF.

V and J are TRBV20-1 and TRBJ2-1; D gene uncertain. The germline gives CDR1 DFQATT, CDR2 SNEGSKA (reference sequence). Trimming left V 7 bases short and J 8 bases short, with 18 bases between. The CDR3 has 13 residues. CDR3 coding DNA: TGCAGTGTCCCGGATTATCTCGGACATGAGCAGTTCTTC. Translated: CSVPDYLGHEQFF.

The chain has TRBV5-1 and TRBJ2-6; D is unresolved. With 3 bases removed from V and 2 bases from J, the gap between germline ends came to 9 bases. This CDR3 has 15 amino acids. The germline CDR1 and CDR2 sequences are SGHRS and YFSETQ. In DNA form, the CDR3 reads TGCGCCAGCAGCTCAAACATAACTGGGGCCAACGTCCTGACTTTC. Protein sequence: CASSSNITGANVLTF.

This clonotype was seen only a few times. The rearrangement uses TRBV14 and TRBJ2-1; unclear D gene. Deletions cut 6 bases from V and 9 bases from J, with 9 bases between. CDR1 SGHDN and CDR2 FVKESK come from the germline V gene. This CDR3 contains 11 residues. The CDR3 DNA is TGTGCCAGCAGGAGGACGGGTGAGCAGTTCTTC. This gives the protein CASRRTGEQFF.